The 30 T cell receptor beta chains presented below share a single source sample, sequenced in a study of blood T cell repertoires in COVID-19. The assay was immunoSEQ multiplex PCR, and TCRdb's table has in-frame clones only and misses some. Here the sample spans over 300,000 clones, around four fifths being singletons. What was sequenced was peripheral blood. The source of these receptors is a woman aged 50 to 65 with acute or convalescent COVID-19.

This chain connects TRBV15 to TRBJ2-7, with 7 bases fitting TRBD1. V shed 0 bases, J shed 4 bases, and the junction held 3 bases outside the gene matches. CDR1 is LNHNV and CDR2 is YYDKDF in the germline V gene (reference sequence). The CDR3 extends over 14 amino acids. CDR3 region: CATSREVRGYEQYF. CDR3 DNA sequence: TGTGCCACCAGCAGAGAAGTCAGGGGGTACGAGCAGTACTTC. Complete variable domain (other parts from reference TRBV15 and TRBJ2-7): DAMVIQNPRYQVTQFGKPVTLSCSQTLNHNVMYWYQQKSSQAPKLLFHYYDKDFNNEADTPDNFQSRRPNTSFCFLDIRSPGLGDTAMYLCATSREVRGYEQYFGPGTRLTVT.

The chain couples TRBV2 to TRBJ1-6, with 7 bases lining up with TRBD1. The CDR3 contains 15 residues. Trimming at V came to 5 bases and at J to 6 bases, leaving 7 bases not matched to a gene. CDR1 is SNHLY and CDR2 is FYNNEI in the germline V gene. The CDR3 DNA reads as TGTGCCAGCAGTTATAACAGGGGAGGTAATTCACCCCTCCACTTT. Translated, it gives CASSYNRGGNSPLHF.

With respect to this clone: One junction end does not reproduce the germline sequence, and a read error may be involved. The chain carries TRBV29-1 and TRBJ2-7; 10 bases are shared with TRBD1. Germline CDR1 SQVTM, CDR2 ANQGSEA. CDR3 length: 15 residues. CDR3 in DNA: TGCAGCGTTGTTTTGTGGGACAGGGGCTCCCACGAGCAGTACTTC. Amino acids: CSVVLWDRGSHEQYF.

The CDR3 reads CASSPDSGGDPEKLFF. In DNA, the CDR3 is TGCGCCAGCAGCCCCGATAGCGGGGGGGACCCCGAAAAACTGTTTTTT. The rearrangement joins TRBV5-1 to TRBJ1-4; a possible D gene is TRBD1 (5 bases). Germline V lookup: CDR1 SGHRS, CDR2 YFSETQ. Trimming cost V 4 bases and J 8 bases, with 21 bases left between them. The CDR3 runs to 16 residues. Combining the CDR3 with reference TRBV5-1 and TRBJ1-4 gives the whole variable domain KAGVTQTPRYLIKTRGQQVTLSCSPISGHRSVSWYQQTPGQGLQFLFEYFSETQRNKGNFPGRFSGRQFSNSRSEMNVSTLELGDSALYLCASSPDSGGDPEKLFFGSGTQLSVL.

The chain is built from TRBV19 and TRBJ2-5; 10 bases fit TRBD1. The CDR3 spans 15 residues. In germline, CDR1 is LNHDA, CDR2 SQIVND (reference sequence). Losses at the gene ends were 5 bases for V and 4 bases for J; bases not matched to a gene: 7. For the CDR3, the DNA is TGTGCCAGTAGTCAAGGACAGGGGGTAGGAGAGACCCAGTACTTC. This gives the protein CASSQGQGVGETQYF.

This clone was counted once. This sequence joins TRBV29-1 and TRBJ1-3, with D perhaps matching TRBD1 (6 bases). V was pared by 6 bases and J by 0 bases, with 18 bases between. The germline V gene encodes CDR1 SQVTM and CDR2 ANQGSEA. The CDR3 covers 16 residues. The CDR3 DNA reads TGCAGCGTAACGGACAGCCACGGCGCCTCTGGAAACACCATATATTTT. It encodes CSVTDSHGASGNTIYF.

The chain uses TRBV7-9 and TRBJ1-3; maybe TRBD1 (5 bases). V shed 5 bases and J shed 4 bases, with 15 bases lying between them. Germline assignment: CDR1 SEHNR and CDR2 FQNEAQ (reference sequence). The CDR3 covers 15 residues. The CDR3 region has the DNA TGTGCCAGCAGCCACCCAGGAGGGGCGGGAAACACCATATATTTT. Its protein product is CASSHPGGAGNTIYF. The whole variable domain, filled in from reference TRBV7-9 and TRBJ1-3, reads DTGVSQNPRHKITKRGQNVTFRCDPISEHNRLYWYRQTLGQGPEFLTYFQNEAQLEKSRLLSDRFSAERPKGSFSTLEIQRTEQGDSAMYLCASSHPGGAGNTIYFGEGSWLTVV.

This clone was detected once. The V call is TRBV2, the J call TRBJ1-2; possibly TRBD1 for D (6 bases). CDR3 length: 13 amino acids. Trimming took 5 bases from V and 3 from J, leaving 10 bases between them. From germline, CDR1 is SNHLY and CDR2 FYNNEI. CDR3 in DNA: TGTGCCAGCAGTCGACAGGCCTACTATGGCTACACCTTC. Its translation: CASSRQAYYGYTF.

The chain is built from TRBV2 and TRBJ2-2, with a possible D match to TRBD1 (6 bases). Germline V CDR1 and CDR2: SNHLY, FYNNEI. The CDR3 has 15 amino acids. V lost 6 bases, J lost 4 bases, and 15 bases lay in between. The CDR3 DNA follows: TGTGCCAGCAGGGGCCTAGGGGGTAGCACCGGGGAGCTGTTTTTT. Translating it yields CASRGLGGSTGELFF.

The gene calls are TRBV10-3 and TRBJ1-1; possibly TRBD1 for D (6 bases). The CDR3 has 17 amino acids. Looked up from germline, CDR1 is ENHRY and CDR2 is SYGVKD. The V and J ends lost 0 bases and 5 bases respectively, with 19 bases between them. CDR3 residues: CAISESGAAGAYTEAFF. The DNA of the CDR3 is TGTGCCATCAGTGAGTCAGGAGCAGCAGGGGCGTATACTGAAGCTTTCTTT.

V is TRBV7-9 and J is TRBJ2-6; D is undetermined. CDR3 length: 15 amino acids. With 4 bases removed from V and 3 bases from J, the gap between germline ends came to 10 bases. Per the germline V gene, CDR1 is SEHNR and CDR2 is FQNEAQ (reference sequence). CDR3 loop: CASSSSGGGANVLTF. CDR3 nucleotides: TGTGCCAGCAGCTCCAGTGGCGGTGGGGCCAACGTCCTGACTTTC.

The rearrangement uses TRBV29-1 and TRBJ2-3; 8 bases agree with TRBD2. Losses at the gene ends were 6 bases for V and 4 bases for J; bases not matched to a gene: 18. Germline V gene lookup returns CDR1 SQVTM and CDR2 ANQGSEA. The CDR3 loop spans 17 amino acids. The CDR3 region has the DNA TGCAGCGTCCACTTTTCCCCCGCGGGGGGTGGGGCAGATACGCAGTATTTT. Its translation is CSVHFSPAGGGADTQYF.

The chain employs TRBV19 and TRBJ1-5; D gene unclear. CDR3 length: 16 amino acids. CDR1 is LNHDA and CDR2 is SQIVND in the germline V gene (reference sequence). V dropped 5 bases and J dropped 4 bases, with 18 bases sitting between them. The CDR3 sequence is CASSSVTPYMNQPQHF. As DNA, the CDR3 is TGTGCCAGTAGTTCGGTGACACCCTACATGAATCAGCCCCAGCATTTT.

The rearrangement links TRBV18 to TRBJ2-7, with 10 bases that match TRBD1. Germline lookup yields CDR1 KGHSH and CDR2 LQKENI. V lost 1 base to trimming and J lost 3 bases; unmatched junction nucleotides: 0. The CDR3 sequence is 14 residues long. The CDR3 loop is CASSPRDRGYEQYF. The DNA for the CDR3 is TGTGCCAGCTCACCACGGGACAGGGGCTACGAGCAGTACTTC. Drawing the rest from reference TRBV18 and TRBJ2-7, the complete variable domain is NAGVMQNPRHLVRRRGQEARLRCSPMKGHSHVYWYRQLPEEGLKFMVYLQKENIIDESGMPKERFSAEFPKEGPSILRIQQVVRGDSAAYFCASSPRDRGYEQYFGPGTRLTVT.

The rearrangement uses TRBV5-1 and TRBJ1-1; 7 bases are shared with TRBD1. Germline CDR1 and CDR2: SGHRS and YFSETQ. V lost 4 bases, J lost 5 bases, and 2 bases stayed unmatched. The CDR3 is 12 residues long. The CDR3 nucleotides are TGCGCCAGCAGCATACAGGGGACTGAAGCTTTCTTT. As protein: CASSIQGTEAFF.

The V gene is TRBV3-1 (or the pseudogene TRBV3-2), the J gene TRBJ2-5; 7 positions agree with TRBD1. Per germline, CDR1 LGHDT and CDR2 YNNKEL (reference sequence). CDR3 length equals 14 residues. J gave up 1 base and V 4 bases, and 3 bases lay outside the gene matches. The CDR3 protein is CASSLGQVQETQYF. The CDR3 DNA follows: TGTGCCAGCAGCCTAGGACAGGTCCAAGAGACCCAGTACTTC.

V usage is TRBV2 and J usage is TRBJ1-1; TRBD1 matches 7 bases. Trimming at V came to 6 bases and at J to 8 bases, leaving 9 bases not matched to a gene. CDR1 is SNHLY and CDR2 is FYNNEI in the germline V gene. This CDR3 contains 13 residues. The CDR3 is CASSLSDRVEAFF. The CDR3 DNA reads TGTGCCAGCAGCCTTAGCGACAGGGTGGAAGCTTTCTTT.

The chain is built from TRBV6-2 or TRBV6-3 and TRBJ2-7, with a weak D call TRBD2 (5 bases). The CDR3 runs to 14 residues. The V gene lost 4 bases and the J gene lost 6 bases, with 16 bases spanning the gap. Germline V gene lookup returns CDR1 MNHEY and CDR2 SVGEGT. CDR3 DNA: TGTGCCAGCAGTTCCCGGGGAGTGGAGTCCGAGCAGTACTTC. Its translation is CASSSRGVESEQYF.

The chain joins TRBV19 to TRBJ1-1, with D possibly being TRBD1 (6 bases). CDR3 length: 15 amino acids. Trimming shortened V by 7 bases and J by 0 bases, and 15 bases separated the two germline ends. Germline loops: CDR1 LNHDA, CDR2 SQIVND (reference sequence). CDR3 amino acids: CASTIGGELNTEAFF. The CDR3 nucleotides read TGTGCCAGTACCATAGGGGGGGAACTGAACACTGAAGCTTTCTTT.

This chain's CDR3 is CASRGQGEGEKLFF. The CDR3 DNA reads as TGTGCCAGCAGAGGACAGGGGGAGGGGGAAAAACTGTTTTTT. V usage is TRBV6-5 and J usage is TRBJ1-4; 10 nucleotides line up with TRBD1. Per the germline V gene, CDR1 is MNHEY and CDR2 is SVGAGI. J was trimmed by 8 bases and V by 6 bases; bases with no gene match: 6. The CDR3 contains 14 residues.

Only a few counts were recorded for this clone. This sequence joins TRBV6-5 and TRBJ2-7, with TRBD1 matching over 11 bases. The germline gives CDR1 MNHEY, CDR2 SVGAGI. This CDR3 contains 14 residues. Trimming cost V 6 bases and J 7 bases; bases outside gene matches: 8. The CDR3 sequence is CASSYGQGAGEQYV. In nucleotides, the CDR3 is TGTGCCAGCAGCTACGGACAGGGGGCGGGAGAGCAGTACGTC.

As for this clone: This specimen includes other DNA sequences encoding the same CDR3. This chain uses TRBV3-1 (or the pseudogene TRBV3-2) with TRBJ2-3, with D perhaps TRBD2 (6 bases). Germline-derived CDR1 and CDR2 are LGHDT and YNNKEL (reference sequence). Trimming took off 1 base at V and 5 bases at J, with 10 bases between the two ends. This CDR3 has 14 residues. The CDR3 nucleotides are TGTGCCAGCAGCCAAGGAAGGGGAGGAGATACGCAGTATTTT. Protein: CASSQGRGGDTQYF.

The rearrangement joins TRBV5-4 to TRBJ2-5, with D maybe TRBD1 (6 bases). Trimming pared 0 bases from V and 2 bases from J, leaving 8 bases between. The germline gives CDR1 SGHNT, CDR2 YYREEE (reference sequence). The CDR3 spans 14 residues. CDR3 bases: TGTGCCAGCAGCTTGGGTGGACAGCAAGAGACCCAGTACTTC. Translating gives CASSLGGQQETQYF.

The chain couples TRBV3-1 (or the pseudogene TRBV3-2) to TRBJ1-2; no reliable D call. Trimming removed 0 bases at V and 8 bases at J, with 10 bases between. CDR1 LGHDT and CDR2 YNNKEL come from the germline V gene (reference sequence). CDR3 length: 13 amino acids. CDR3 amino acids: CASSQDTGLGYTF. For the CDR3, the DNA is TGTGCCAGCAGCCAAGATACTGGGCTGGGCTACACCTTC.

This clone has only a few counts. V gene TRBV25-1 combines with J gene TRBJ2-7; 9 positions match TRBD1. Germline lookup yields CDR1 MGHDK and CDR2 SYGVNS. Trimming took 6 bases from V and 6 from J; bases not matched to a gene: 3. This CDR3 contains 12 residues. The CDR3 is CASRGTGSEQYF. The CDR3 DNA is TGTGCCAGCAGGGGGACAGGGAGCGAGCAGTACTTC.

The chain's CDR3 is CASSSGSTYNEQFF. CDR3 nucleotide sequence: TGTGCCAGCAGTTCCGGGAGCACCTACAATGAGCAGTTCTTC. The V gene is TRBV25-1, the J gene TRBJ2-1; weak D call: TRBD2 (6 bases). Germline V lookup: CDR1 MGHDK, CDR2 SYGVNS. Deletions cut 5 bases from V and 2 bases from J, with 10 bases between. CDR3 size: 14 residues.

This clone is a singleton in its sample. The rearrangement uses TRBV5-6 and TRBJ2-3, with 10 bases fitting TRBD1. The CDR3 is 16 residues long. CDR1 SGHDT and CDR2 YYEEEE come from the germline V gene. The J segment lost 0 bases and the V segment lost 1 base, leaving 2 bases of the junction unmatched. This chain's CDR3 is CASSLRTGGSTDTQYF. As DNA, the CDR3 is TGTGCCAGCAGCTTGCGGACAGGGGGGAGCACAGATACGCAGTATTTT.

The V gene is TRBV5-1, the J gene TRBJ2-3; D is ambiguous. The germline CDR1 and CDR2 sequences are SGHRS and YFSETQ. The CDR3 runs to 14 residues. Deletions cut 0 bases from V and 2 bases from J, with 7 bases between. CDR3 in DNA: TGCGCCAGCAGCTTGGCTCAGGCCACAGATACGCAGTATTTT. Residues: CASSLAQATDTQYF.

Details on this clone: This sample includes further DNA sequences coding for the same CDR3. The rearrangement uses TRBV5-1 and TRBJ2-7, with 12 bases that match TRBD2. Per germline, CDR1 SGHRS and CDR2 YFSETQ. The CDR3 contains 15 residues. Trimming removed 5 bases from V and 1 base from J; junction bases left unmatched: 4. The CDR3 loop is CASSLTSGGSYEQYF. The CDR3 DNA sequence: TGCGCCAGCAGTCTGACTAGCGGGGGATCCTACGAGCAGTACTTC.

In its sample, this clone was seen once. The chain joins TRBV5-3 to TRBJ2-5, with 8 nucleotides matching TRBD1. TRBV5-3 carries the ORF label, with uncertain function. Trimming cost V 1 base and J 5 bases; bases outside gene matches: 4. The CDR3 totals 14 residues. The CDR3 protein is CARSLRRDRETQYF. For the CDR3, the DNA is TGTGCCAGAAGCTTGAGGCGGGACAGGGAGACCCAGTACTTC.